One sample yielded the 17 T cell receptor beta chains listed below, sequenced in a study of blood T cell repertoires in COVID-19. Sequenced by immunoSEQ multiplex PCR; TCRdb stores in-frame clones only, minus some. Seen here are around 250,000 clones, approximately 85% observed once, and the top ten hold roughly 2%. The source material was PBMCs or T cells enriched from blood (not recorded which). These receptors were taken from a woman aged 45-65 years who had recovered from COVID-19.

This CDR3 reads CASSPRGRAHYSDTQYF. In DNA form, the CDR3 reads TGTGCCAGCAGCCCTAGGGGTAGGGCCCATTATTCAGATACGCAGTATTTT. V and J are TRBV6-2 or TRBV6-3 and TRBJ2-3, with a weak D call TRBD1 (5 bases). V lost 6 bases, J lost 4 bases, and 23 bases lay in between. The germline gives CDR1 MNHEY, CDR2 SVGEGT. The CDR3 covers 17 residues.

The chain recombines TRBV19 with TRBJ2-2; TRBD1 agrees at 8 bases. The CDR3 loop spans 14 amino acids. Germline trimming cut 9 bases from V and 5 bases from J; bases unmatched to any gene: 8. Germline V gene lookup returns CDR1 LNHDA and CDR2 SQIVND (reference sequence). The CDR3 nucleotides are TGTGCCAGCCAACAGGGGGGAAGGACCGGGGAGCTGTTTTTT. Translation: CASQQGGRTGELFF. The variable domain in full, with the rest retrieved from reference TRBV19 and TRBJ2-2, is DGGITQSPKYLFRKEGQNVTLSCEQNLNHDAMYWYRQDPGQGLRLIYYSQIVNDFQKGDIAEGYSVSREKKESFPLTVTSAQKNPTAFYLCASQQGGRTGELFFGEGSRLTVL.

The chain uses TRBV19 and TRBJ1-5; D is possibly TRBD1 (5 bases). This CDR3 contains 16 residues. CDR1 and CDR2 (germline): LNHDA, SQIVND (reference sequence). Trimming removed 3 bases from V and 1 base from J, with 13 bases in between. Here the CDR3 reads CASSIRGSSSNQPQHF. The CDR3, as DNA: TGTGCCAGTAGTATTCGGGGGTCCTCGAGCAATCAGCCCCAGCATTTT.

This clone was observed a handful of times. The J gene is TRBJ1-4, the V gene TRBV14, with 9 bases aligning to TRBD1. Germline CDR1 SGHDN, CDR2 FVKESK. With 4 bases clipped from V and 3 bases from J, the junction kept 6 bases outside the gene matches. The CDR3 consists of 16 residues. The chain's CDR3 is CASSRWTGVANEKLFF. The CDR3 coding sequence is TGTGCCAGCAGCCGATGGACAGGGGTGGCTAATGAAAAACTGTTTTTT.

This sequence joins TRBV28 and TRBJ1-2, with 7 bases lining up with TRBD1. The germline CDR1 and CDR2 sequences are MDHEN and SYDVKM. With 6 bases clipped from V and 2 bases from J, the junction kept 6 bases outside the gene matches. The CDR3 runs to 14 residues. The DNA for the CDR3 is TGTGCCAGCAGATACCGGGACAGAAACTATGGCTACACCTTC. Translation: CASRYRDRNYGYTF.

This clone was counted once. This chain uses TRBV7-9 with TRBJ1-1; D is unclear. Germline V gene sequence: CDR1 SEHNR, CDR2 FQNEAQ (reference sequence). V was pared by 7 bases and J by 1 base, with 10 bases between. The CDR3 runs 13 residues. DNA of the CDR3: TGTGCCAGCACTAAGAGGCAGAACACTGAAGCTTTCTTT. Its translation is CASTKRQNTEAFF.

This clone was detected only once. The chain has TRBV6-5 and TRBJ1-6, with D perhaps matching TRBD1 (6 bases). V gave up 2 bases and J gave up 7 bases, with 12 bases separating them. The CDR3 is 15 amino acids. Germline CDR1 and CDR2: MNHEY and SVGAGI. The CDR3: CASSYDRPRNSPLHF. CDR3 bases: TGTGCCAGCAGTTACGACAGGCCCCGCAATTCACCCCTCCACTTT.

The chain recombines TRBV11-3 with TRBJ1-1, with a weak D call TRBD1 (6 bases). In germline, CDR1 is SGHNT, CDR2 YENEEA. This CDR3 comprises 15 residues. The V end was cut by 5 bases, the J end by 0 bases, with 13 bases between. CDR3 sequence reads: CASSKMRGMNTEAFF. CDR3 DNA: TGTGCCAGCAGCAAAATGAGGGGGATGAACACTGAAGCTTTCTTT.

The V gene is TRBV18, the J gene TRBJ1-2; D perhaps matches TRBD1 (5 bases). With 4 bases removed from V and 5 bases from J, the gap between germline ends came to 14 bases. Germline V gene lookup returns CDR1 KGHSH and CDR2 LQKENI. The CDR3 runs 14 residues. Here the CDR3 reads CASSQTDRLYGYTF. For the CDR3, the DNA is TGTGCCAGCTCACAGACAGATAGATTATATGGCTACACCTTC.

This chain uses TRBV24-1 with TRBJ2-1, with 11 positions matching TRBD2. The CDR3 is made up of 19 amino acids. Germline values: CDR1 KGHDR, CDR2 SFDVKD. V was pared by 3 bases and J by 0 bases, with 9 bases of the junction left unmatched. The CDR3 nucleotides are TGTGCCACCAGTGATCCTCCGGGGACTAGCGGTAGCTCCTACAATGAGCAGTTCTTC. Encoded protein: CATSDPPGTSGSSYNEQFF.

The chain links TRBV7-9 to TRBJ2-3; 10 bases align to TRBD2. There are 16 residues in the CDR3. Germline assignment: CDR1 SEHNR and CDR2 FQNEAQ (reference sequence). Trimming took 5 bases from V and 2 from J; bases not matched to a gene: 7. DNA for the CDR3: TGTGCCAGCAGCCCGGGGACTAGCGAGTCCACAGATACGCAGTATTTT. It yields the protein CASSPGTSESTDTQYF.

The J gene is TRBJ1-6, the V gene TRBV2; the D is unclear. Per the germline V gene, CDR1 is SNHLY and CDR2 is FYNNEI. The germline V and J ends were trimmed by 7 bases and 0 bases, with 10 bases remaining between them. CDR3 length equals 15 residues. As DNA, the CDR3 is TGTGCCAGCATCCCAACGAGCTCCTATAATTCACCCCTCCACTTT. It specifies CASIPTSSYNSPLHF.

The CDR3 DNA sequence: TGTGCCAGCAGCTCACAGGGATTTGACACTGAAGCTTTCTTT. This encodes CASSSQGFDTEAFF. The chain has TRBV7-9 and TRBJ1-1, with D perhaps matching TRBD1 (6 bases). Germline lookup yields CDR1 SEHNR and CDR2 FQNEAQ (reference sequence). V lost 4 bases, J lost 3 bases, and 12 bases lay in between. CDR3 size: 14 residues.

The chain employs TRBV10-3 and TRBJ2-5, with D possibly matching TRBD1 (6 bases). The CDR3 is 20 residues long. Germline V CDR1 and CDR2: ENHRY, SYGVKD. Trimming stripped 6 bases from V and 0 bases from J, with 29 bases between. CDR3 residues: CAIRVGVGGSSKLNQETQYF. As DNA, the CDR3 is TGTGCCATCAGGGTGGGGGTAGGGGGTTCATCGAAACTAAACCAAGAGACCCAGTACTTC.

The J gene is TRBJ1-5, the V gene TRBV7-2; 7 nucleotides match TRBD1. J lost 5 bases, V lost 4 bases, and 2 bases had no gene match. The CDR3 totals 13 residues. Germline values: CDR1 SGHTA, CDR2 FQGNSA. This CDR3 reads CASSSGQHQPQHF. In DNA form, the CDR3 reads TGTGCCAGCAGCTCGGGACAGCATCAGCCCCAGCATTTT. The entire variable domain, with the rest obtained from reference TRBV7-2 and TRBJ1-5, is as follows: GAGVSQSPSNKVTEKGKDVELRCDPISGHTALYWYRQSLGQGLEFLIYFQGNSAPDKSGLPSDRFSAERTGGSVSTLTIQRTQQEDSAVYLCASSSGQHQPQHFGDGTRLSIL.

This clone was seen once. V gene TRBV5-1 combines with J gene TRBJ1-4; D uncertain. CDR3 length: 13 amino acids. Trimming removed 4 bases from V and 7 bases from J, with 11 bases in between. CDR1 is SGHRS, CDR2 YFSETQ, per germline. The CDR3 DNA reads TGCGCCAGCAGCGTGGGGTGGAGTGAAAAACTGTTTTTT. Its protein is CASSVGWSEKLFF.

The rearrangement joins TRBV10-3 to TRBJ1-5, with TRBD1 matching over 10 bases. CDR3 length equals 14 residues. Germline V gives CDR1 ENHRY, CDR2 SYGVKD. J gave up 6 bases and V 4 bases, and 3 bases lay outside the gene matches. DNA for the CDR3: TGTGCCATCAGTGCCGGACAGGGGGTTCAGCCCCAGCATTTT. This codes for CAISAGQGVQPQHF.